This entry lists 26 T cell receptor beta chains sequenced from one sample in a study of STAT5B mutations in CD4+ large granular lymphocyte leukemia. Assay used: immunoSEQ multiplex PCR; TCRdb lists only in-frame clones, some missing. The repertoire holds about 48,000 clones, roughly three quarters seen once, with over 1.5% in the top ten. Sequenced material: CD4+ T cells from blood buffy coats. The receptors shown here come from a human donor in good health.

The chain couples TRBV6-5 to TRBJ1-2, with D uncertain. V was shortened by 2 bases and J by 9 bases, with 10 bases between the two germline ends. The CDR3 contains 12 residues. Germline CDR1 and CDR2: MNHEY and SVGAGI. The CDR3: CASSYDSSSYTF. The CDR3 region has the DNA TGTGCCAGCAGTTACGATTCCTCTAGCTACACCTTC.

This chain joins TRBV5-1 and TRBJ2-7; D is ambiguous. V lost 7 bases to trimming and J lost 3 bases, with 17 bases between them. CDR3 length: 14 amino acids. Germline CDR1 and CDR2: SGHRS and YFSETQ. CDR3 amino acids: CASRSGPDDYEQYF. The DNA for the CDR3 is TGCGCCAGCCGATCGGGCCCCGATGACTACGAGCAGTACTTC.

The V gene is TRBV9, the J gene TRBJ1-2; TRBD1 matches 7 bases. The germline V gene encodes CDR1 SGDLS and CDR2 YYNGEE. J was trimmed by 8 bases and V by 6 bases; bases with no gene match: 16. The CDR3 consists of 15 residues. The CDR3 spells CASTGLEGGIEGYTF. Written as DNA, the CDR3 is TGTGCCAGCACCGGTTTAGAAGGGGGCATTGAGGGCTACACCTTC.

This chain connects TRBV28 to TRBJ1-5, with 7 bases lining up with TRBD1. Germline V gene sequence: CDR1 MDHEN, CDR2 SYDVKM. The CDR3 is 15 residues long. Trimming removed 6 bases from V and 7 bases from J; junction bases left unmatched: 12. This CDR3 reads CASSPRAGGRQPQHF. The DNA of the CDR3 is TGTGCCAGCAGCCCCCGGGCAGGGGGGCGACAGCCCCAGCATTTT.

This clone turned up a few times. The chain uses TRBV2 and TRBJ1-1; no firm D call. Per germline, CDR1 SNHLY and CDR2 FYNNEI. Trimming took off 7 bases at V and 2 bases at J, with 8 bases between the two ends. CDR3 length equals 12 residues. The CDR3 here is CASILINTEAFF. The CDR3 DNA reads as TGTGCCAGCATCCTCATAAACACTGAAGCTTTCTTT.

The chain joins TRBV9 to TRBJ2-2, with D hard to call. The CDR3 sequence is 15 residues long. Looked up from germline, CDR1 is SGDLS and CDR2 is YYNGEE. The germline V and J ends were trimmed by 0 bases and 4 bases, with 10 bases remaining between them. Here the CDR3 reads CASSVAGPSTGELFF. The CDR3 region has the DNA TGTGCCAGCAGCGTAGCTGGACCGTCCACCGGGGAGCTGTTTTTT.

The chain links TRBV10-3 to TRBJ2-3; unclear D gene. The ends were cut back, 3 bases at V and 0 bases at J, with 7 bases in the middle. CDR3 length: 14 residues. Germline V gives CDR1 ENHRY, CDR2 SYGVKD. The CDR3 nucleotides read TGTGCCATCAGTGATTCCACCAGCACAGATACGCAGTATTTT. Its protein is CAISDSTSTDTQYF.

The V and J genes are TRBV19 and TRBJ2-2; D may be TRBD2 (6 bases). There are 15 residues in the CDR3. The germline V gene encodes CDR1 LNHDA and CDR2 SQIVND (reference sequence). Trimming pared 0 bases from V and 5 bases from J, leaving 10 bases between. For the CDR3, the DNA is TGTGCCAGTAGTATAGAGGGGCGGGGTACCGGGGAGCTGTTTTTT. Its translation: CASSIEGRGTGELFF.

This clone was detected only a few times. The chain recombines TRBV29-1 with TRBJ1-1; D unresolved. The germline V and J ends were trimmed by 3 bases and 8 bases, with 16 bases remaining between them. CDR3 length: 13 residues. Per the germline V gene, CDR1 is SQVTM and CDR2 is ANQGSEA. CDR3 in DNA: TGCAGCGTTGATGGGCCCCGTCTTAAGGAAGCTTTCTTT. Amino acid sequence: CSVDGPRLKEAFF.

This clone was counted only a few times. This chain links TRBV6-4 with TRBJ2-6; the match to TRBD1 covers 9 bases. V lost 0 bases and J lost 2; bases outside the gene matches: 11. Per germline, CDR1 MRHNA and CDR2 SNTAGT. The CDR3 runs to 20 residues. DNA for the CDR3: TGTGCCAGCAGTGACTCGGGTACAGGGGGCGGCATACCTGGGGCCAACGTCCTGACTTTC. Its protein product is CASSDSGTGGGIPGANVLTF.

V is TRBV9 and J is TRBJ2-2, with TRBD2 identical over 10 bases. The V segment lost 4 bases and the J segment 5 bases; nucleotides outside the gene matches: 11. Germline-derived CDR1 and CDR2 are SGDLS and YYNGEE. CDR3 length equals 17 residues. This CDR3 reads CASSPPAGGPGTGELFF. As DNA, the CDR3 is TGTGCCAGCAGCCCCCCAGCGGGGGGGCCGGGAACCGGGGAGCTGTTTTTT.

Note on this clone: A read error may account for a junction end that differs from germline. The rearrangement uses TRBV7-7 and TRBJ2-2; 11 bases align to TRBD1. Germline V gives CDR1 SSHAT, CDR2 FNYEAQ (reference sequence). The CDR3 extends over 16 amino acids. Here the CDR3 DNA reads TGTGCTAGCAGCTTAGGACAGGGGGCCGGCACCGGGGAGCTGTTTTTT. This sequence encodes CASSLGQGAGTGELFF.

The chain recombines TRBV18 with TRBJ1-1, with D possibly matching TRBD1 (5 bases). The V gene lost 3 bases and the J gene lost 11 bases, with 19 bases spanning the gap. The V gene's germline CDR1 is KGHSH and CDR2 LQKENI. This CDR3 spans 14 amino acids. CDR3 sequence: CASSPPELQGPAFF. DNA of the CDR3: TGTGCCAGCTCACCCCCCGAGTTGCAGGGACCGGCTTTCTTT. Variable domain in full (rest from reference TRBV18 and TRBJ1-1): NAGVMQNPRHLVRRRGQEARLRCSPMKGHSHVYWYRQLPEEGLKFMVYLQKENIIDESGMPKERFSAEFPKEGPSILRIQQVVRGDSAAYFCASSPPELQGPAFFGQGTRLTVV.

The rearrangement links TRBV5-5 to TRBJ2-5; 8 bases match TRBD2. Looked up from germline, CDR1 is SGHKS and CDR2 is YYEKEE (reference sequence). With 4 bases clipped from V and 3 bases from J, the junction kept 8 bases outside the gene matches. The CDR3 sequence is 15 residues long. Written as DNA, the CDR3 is TGTGCCAGCAGCCGGTGGGGCGGGGGGAAAGAGACCCAGTACTTC. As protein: CASSRWGGGKETQYF.

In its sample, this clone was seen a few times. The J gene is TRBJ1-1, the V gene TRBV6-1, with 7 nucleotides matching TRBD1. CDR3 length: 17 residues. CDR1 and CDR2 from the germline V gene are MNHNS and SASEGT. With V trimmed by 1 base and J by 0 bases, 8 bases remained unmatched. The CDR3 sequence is CASSEGVGQTLNTEAFF. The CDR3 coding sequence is TGTGCCAGCAGTGAAGGGGTGGGACAGACCCTGAACACTGAAGCTTTCTTT.

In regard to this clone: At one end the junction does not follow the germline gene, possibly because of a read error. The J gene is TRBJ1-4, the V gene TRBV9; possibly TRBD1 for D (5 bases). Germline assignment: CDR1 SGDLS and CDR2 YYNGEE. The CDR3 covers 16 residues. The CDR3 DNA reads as TGTGCCAGCAGCCCTGGGCGGGGGACGACCAATGAAAACCTGTTTTTT. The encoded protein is CASSPGRGTTNENLFF.

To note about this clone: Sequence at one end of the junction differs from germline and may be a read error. Here the CDR3 reads CASSKSTGGNFGYTF. For the CDR3, the DNA is TGTGCCAGCAGTAAATCGACAGGGGGCAACTTTGGCTACACCTTC. V gene TRBV6-5 combines with J gene TRBJ1-2; 10 bases fit TRBD1. The CDR3 consists of 15 residues. CDR1 MNHEY and CDR2 SVGAGI come from the germline V gene.

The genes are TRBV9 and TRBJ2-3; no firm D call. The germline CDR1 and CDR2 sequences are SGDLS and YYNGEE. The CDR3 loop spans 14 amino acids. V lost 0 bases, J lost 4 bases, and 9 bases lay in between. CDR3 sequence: CASSVGVGADTQYF. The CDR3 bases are TGTGCCAGCAGCGTAGGGGTTGGAGCAGATACGCAGTATTTT.

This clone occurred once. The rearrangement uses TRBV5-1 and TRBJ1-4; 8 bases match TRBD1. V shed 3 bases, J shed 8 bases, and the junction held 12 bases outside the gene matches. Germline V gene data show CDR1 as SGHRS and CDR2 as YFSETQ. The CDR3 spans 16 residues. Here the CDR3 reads CASSSSTGAVWEKLFF. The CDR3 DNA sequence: TGCGCCAGCAGCTCGTCGACAGGGGCAGTTTGGGAAAAACTGTTTTTT.

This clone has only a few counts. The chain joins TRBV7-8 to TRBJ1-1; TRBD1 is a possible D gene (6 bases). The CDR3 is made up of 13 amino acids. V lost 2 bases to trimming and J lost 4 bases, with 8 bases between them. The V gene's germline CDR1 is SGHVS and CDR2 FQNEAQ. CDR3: CASSLSRGTEAFF. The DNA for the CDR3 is TGTGCCAGCAGCTTATCCAGGGGCACTGAAGCTTTCTTT.

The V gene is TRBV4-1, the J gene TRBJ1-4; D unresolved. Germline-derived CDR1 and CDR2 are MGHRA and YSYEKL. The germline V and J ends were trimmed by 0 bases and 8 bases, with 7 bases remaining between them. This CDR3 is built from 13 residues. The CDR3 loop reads CASSQELAEKLFF. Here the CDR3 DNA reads TGCGCCAGCAGCCAAGAGCTGGCGGAAAAACTGTTTTTT.

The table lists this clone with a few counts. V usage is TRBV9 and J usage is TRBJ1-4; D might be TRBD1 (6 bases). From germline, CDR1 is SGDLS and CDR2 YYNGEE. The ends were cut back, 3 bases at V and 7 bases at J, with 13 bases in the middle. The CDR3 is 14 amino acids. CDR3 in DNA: TGTGCCAGCAGCGCCTCAGGGGACGGTGAAAAACTGTTTTTT. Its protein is CASSASGDGEKLFF.

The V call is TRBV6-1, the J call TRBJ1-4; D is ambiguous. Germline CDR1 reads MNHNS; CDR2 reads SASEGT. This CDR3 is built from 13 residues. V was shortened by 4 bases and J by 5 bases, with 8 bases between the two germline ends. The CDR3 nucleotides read TGTGCCAGCAGTGGACAAACAAATGAAAAACTGTTTTTT. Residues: CASSGQTNEKLFF.

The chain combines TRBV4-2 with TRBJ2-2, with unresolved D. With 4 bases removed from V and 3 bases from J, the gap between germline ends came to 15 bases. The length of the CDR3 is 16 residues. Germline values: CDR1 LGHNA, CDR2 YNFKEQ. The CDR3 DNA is TGTGCCAGCAGCCTCCAGCAGGCAGCCTACACCGGGGAGCTGTTTTTT. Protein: CASSLQQAAYTGELFF.

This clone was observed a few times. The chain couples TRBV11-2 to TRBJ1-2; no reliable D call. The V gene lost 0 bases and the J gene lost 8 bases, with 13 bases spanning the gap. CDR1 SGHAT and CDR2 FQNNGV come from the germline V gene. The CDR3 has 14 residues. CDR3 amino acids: CASSLDTTREGYTF. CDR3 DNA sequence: TGTGCCAGCAGCTTAGACACAACCCGAGAGGGCTACACCTTC.

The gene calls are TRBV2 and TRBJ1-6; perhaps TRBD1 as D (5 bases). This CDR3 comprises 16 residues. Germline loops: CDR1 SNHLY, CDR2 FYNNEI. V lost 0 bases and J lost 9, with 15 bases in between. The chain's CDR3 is CASSEAETQRGSPLHF. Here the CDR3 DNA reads TGTGCCAGCAGTGAAGCGGAAACCCAAAGGGGTTCACCCCTCCACTTT. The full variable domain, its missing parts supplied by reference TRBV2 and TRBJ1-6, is EPEVTQTPSHQVTQMGQEVILRCVPISNHLYFYWYRQILGQKVEFLVSFYNNEISEKSEIFDDQFSVERPDGSNFTLKIRSTKLEDSAMYFCASSEAETQRGSPLHFGNGTRLTVT.